What follows are 21 T cell receptor beta chains derived from one specimen sequenced in a study of T cells in Graves' hyperthyroidism and ophthalmopathy. What was amplified from RNA transcripts were TCR beta CDR3 regions. The HTBI primer set served for first-round RT-PCR of the TCR CDR3. TCRdb reprocessed the multiplex PCR reads with MiXCR, giving one entry per CDR3 protein. The profile shows 450,000 to 500,000 distinct CDR3 sequences, about 20% of them singletons. Sequencing was carried out using blood. These receptors were collected from a woman aged 70 to 79 with Graves' ophthalmopathy.

The chain uses TRBV20-1 and TRBJ2-3; D not certain. V was shortened by 6 bases and J by 1 base, with 17 bases between the two germline ends. CDR1 is DFQATT, CDR2 SNEGSKA, per germline (reference sequence). The CDR3 length is 15 residues. The CDR3 is CSATKGVLGTDTQYF. The CDR3, as DNA: TGCAGTGCCACCAAGGGTGTTCTTGGCACAGATACGCAGTATTTT.

The sample holds a few counts of this clonotype. The chain employs TRBV6-2 or TRBV6-3 and TRBJ1-2; 7 bases agree with TRBD1. Germline CDR1 and CDR2: MNHEY and SVGEGT. The J segment lost 7 bases and the V segment lost 3 bases, leaving 11 bases of the junction unmatched. The CDR3 is made up of 15 amino acids. The DNA for the CDR3 is TGTGCCAGCAGTTATTCCTACAGGGGAATTACTGGCTACACCTTC. Residues: CASSYSYRGITGYTF.

This clonotype was seen more than once but under ten times. The chain carries TRBV27 and TRBJ1-5, with 8 bases fitting TRBD1. Unmatched junction bases numbered 7, after V lost 5 bases and J lost 7 bases. Germline CDR1 is MNHEY and CDR2 is SMNVEV (reference sequence). The CDR3 extends over 14 amino acids. The CDR3 region has the DNA TGTGCCAGCAGTCCTACAGGGGGAGCCCAGCCCCAGCATTTT. Amino acid sequence: CASSPTGGAQPQHF.

Ten or more counts support this clonotype. This chain joins TRBV20-1 and TRBJ2-7, with 8 bases aligning to TRBD2. The J segment lost 0 bases and the V segment lost 5 bases, leaving 6 bases of the junction unmatched. Germline assignment: CDR1 DFQATT and CDR2 SNEGSKA (reference sequence). This CDR3 region has 14 residues. The CDR3, as DNA: TGCAGTGCTGACAGACTAGCGCTCTCCTACGAGCAGTACTTC. The encoded protein is CSADRLALSYEQYF.

The chain employs TRBV27 and TRBJ1-5; D might be TRBD1 (5 bases). V lost 5 bases and J lost 9, with 17 bases in between. CDR1 is MNHEY and CDR2 is SMNVEV in the germline V gene (reference sequence). The CDR3 runs to 14 residues. This CDR3 reads CASSPGSPLRPQHF. CDR3 nucleotides: TGTGCCAGCAGTCCAGGGTCCCCGTTGAGGCCCCAGCATTTT.

In this sample, this clonotype turned up a few times. The J gene is TRBJ2-5, the V gene TRBV10-3; D gene ambiguous. CDR3 length: 14 residues. Trimming took 4 bases from V and 5 from J, leaving 14 bases between them. Germline CDR1 and CDR2: ENHRY and SYGVKD. CDR3 region: CAISVGRLSETQYF. The CDR3 region has the DNA TGTGCCATCAGTGTGGGTAGGCTTTCGGAGACCCAGTACTTC.

The chain couples TRBV3-1 to TRBJ2-1; D not certain. Germline CDR1 LGHDT, CDR2 YNNKEL (reference sequence). CDR3 length equals 13 residues. V lost 4 bases, J lost 9 bases, and 13 bases lay in between. The chain's CDR3 is CASSPSVWGEQFF. The CDR3 DNA is TGTGCCAGCAGCCCCTCTGTTTGGGGTGAGCAGTTCTTC.

The rearrangement joins TRBV7-2 to TRBJ2-7; 7 bases map to TRBD1. The CDR3 loop spans 14 amino acids. The ends lost 5 bases at V and 6 bases at J; junction bases unmatched: 10. In germline, CDR1 is SGHTA, CDR2 FQGNSA. CDR3: CASSPVVDRAEQYF. CDR3 bases: TGTGCCAGCAGCCCCGTGGTTGACAGGGCCGAGCAGTACTTC.

Many counts were recorded for this clonotype. The J gene is TRBJ2-7, the V gene TRBV6-2 or TRBV6-3, with D unresolved. The V end was cut by 1 base, the J end by 3 bases, with 10 bases between. Germline CDR1 is MNHEY and CDR2 is SVGEGT. This CDR3 has 14 amino acids. This CDR3 is CASSYWPNSYEQYF. In DNA, the CDR3 is TGTGCCAGCAGTTACTGGCCTAACAGCTACGAGCAGTACTTC.

The chain has TRBV20-1 and TRBJ2-7; 9 nucleotides match TRBD2. Germline V CDR1 and CDR2: DFQATT, SNEGSKA (reference sequence). This CDR3 comprises 14 residues. Trimming took 5 bases from V and 2 from J; bases not matched to a gene: 7. CDR3 loop: CSAYSGSQAYEQYF. For the CDR3, the DNA is TGCAGTGCTTATAGCGGGAGTCAAGCCTACGAGCAGTACTTC.

This clonotype was seen a handful of times. As DNA, the CDR3 is TGTGCCAGCAGATACTTTACAGTTGGCACTGAAGCTTTCTTT. It is translated as CASRYFTVGTEAFF. The V gene is TRBV12-3 or TRBV12-4, the J gene TRBJ1-1, with D unclear. The length of the CDR3 is 14 residues. With 6 bases removed from V and 4 bases from J, the gap between germline ends came to 15 bases.

This chain uses TRBV5-8 with TRBJ2-3; 11 bases fit TRBD2. CDR1 is SGHTS and CDR2 is YDEGEE in the germline V gene. V trimming: 5 bases; J trimming: 4 bases; junction bases outside the gene matches: 6. The CDR3 has 15 amino acids. CDR3 protein: CASSLAGGHADTQYF. In DNA, the CDR3 is TGTGCCAGCAGTTTAGCGGGAGGGCATGCAGATACGCAGTATTTT. Complete variable domain (other parts from reference TRBV5-8 and TRBJ2-3): EAGVTQSPTHLIKTRGQQATLRCSPISGHTSVYWYQQALGLGLQFLLWYDEGEERNRGNFPPRFSGRQFPNYSSELNVNALELEDSALYLCASSLAGGHADTQYFGPGTRLTVL.

In DNA, the CDR3 is TGCAGTGCTCAGAGGGACAGGGCCGGTGGAGATACGCAGTATTTT. This codes for CSAQRDRAGGDTQYF. The rearrangement joins TRBV20-1 to TRBJ2-3, with TRBD1 matching 9 bases. The germline gives CDR1 DFQATT, CDR2 SNEGSKA (reference sequence). With V trimmed by 5 bases and J by 5 bases, 11 bases remained unmatched. This CDR3 is built from 15 residues.

This clonotype was picked up many times. This chain connects TRBV28 to TRBJ2-7; D is possibly TRBD2 (6 bases). CDR1 is MDHEN and CDR2 is SYDVKM in the germline V gene. This CDR3 is 15 amino acids long. Trimming shortened V by 5 bases and J by 0 bases, and 14 bases separated the two germline ends. CDR3 protein: CASSPPTGDSYEQYF. CDR3 bases: TGTGCCAGCAGTCCCCCTACGGGAGACTCCTACGAGCAGTACTTC.

CDR3 loop: CASSLNPRQGADTGELFF. CDR3 nucleotides: TGCGCCAGCAGCTTAAATCCTCGGCAGGGGGCCGACACCGGGGAGCTGTTTTTT. This sequence joins TRBV5-1 and TRBJ2-2; 8 bases are a match to TRBD1. CDR1 is SGHRS and CDR2 is YFSETQ in the germline V gene. This CDR3 is 18 amino acids long. Losses at the gene ends were 2 bases for V and 3 bases for J; bases not matched to a gene: 12.

The V call is TRBV11-1, the J call TRBJ1-2, with a weak D call TRBD1 (5 bases). The CDR3 is 17 amino acids. V lost 3 bases to trimming and J lost 0 bases, with 17 bases between them. The germline V gene encodes CDR1 SGHAT and CDR2 FQDESV (reference sequence). This CDR3 is CASSFLTGSEPNYGYTF. CDR3 DNA: TGTGCCAGCAGCTTCCTCACAGGCTCCGAACCTAACTATGGCTACACCTTC.

This clonotype showed up just a few times. The chain carries TRBV6-2 or TRBV6-3 and TRBJ2-4; 8 positions match TRBD2. Germline loops: CDR1 MNHEY, CDR2 SVGEGT. The CDR3 has 16 amino acids. The junction had 7 bases not matched to a gene; V was cut back by 5 bases and J by 1 base. The CDR3 region is CASSTGLAGAKNIQYF. The DNA of the CDR3 is TGTGCCAGCAGTACCGGACTAGCCGGTGCCAAAAACATTCAGTACTTC.

V and J are TRBV12-3 or TRBV12-4 and TRBJ2-1; D not resolved. The CDR3 runs to 16 residues. Trimming removed 1 base at V and 3 bases at J, with 13 bases between. The CDR3 is CASSLGLGSNYNEQFF. In DNA, the CDR3 is TGTGCCAGCAGTTTAGGCCTCGGCTCAAACTACAATGAGCAGTTCTTC.

There are a few counts of this clonotype. The chain combines TRBV30 with TRBJ1-6; a possible D gene is TRBD1 (5 bases). The CDR3 is 13 amino acids. Germline CDR1 reads GTSNPN; CDR2 reads SVGIG (reference sequence). V was shortened by 7 bases and J by 10 bases, with 17 bases between the two germline ends. For the CDR3, the DNA is TGTGCCTATACGGGGGGTCCTAGCTCACCCCTCCACTTT. It translates to CAYTGGPSSPLHF. The full variable domain, completed using reference TRBV30 and TRBJ1-6, is SQTIHQWPATLVQPVGSPLSLECTVEGTSNPNLYWYRQAAGRGLQLLFYSVGIGQISSEVPQNLSASRPQDRQFILSSKKLLLSDSGFYLCAYTGGPSSPLHFGNGTRLTVT.

As concerns this clonotype: The junction shows a germline mismatch at one end, possibly a read error. The chain recombines TRBV12-3 or TRBV12-4 with TRBJ1-3; a possible D gene is TRBD1 (5 bases). The CDR3 is 17 residues long. The CDR3 DNA follows: TGTGCCAGCAGTTTACTTCGACAGATAAGCTCTGGAAACACCACATATTTT. Protein: CASSLLRQISSGNTTYF.

The J gene is TRBJ2-3, the V gene TRBV5-1; D is tentatively TRBD1 or TRBD2 (6 bases each). This CDR3 region has 15 residues. The V end was cut by 9 bases, the J end by 1 base, with 18 bases between. The germline CDR1 and CDR2 sequences are SGHRS and YFSETQ. In nucleotides, the CDR3 is TGCGCCAACCAAGATGGGGGGCACGGCACAGATACGCAGTATTTT. This codes for CANQDGGHGTDTQYF.